This passage covers 12 T cell receptor beta chains from one sample sequenced in a study of blood T cell repertoires in COVID-19. Assay used: immunoSEQ multiplex PCR; TCRdb lists only in-frame clones, some missing. The top ten clones hold around 1% of a sample with about 78,000 clones, about 90% of them seen once. Sequencing input: peripheral blood. The receptor set was obtained from a woman aged 45-59 years in a cohort sampled during active COVID-19.

The rearrangement joins TRBV3-1 (or the pseudogene TRBV3-2) to TRBJ1-2; 8 bases are a match to TRBD1. The CDR3 has 14 amino acids. Germline trimming cut 0 bases from V and 4 bases from J; bases unmatched to any gene: 1. CDR1 is LGHDT, CDR2 YNNKEL, per germline (reference sequence). The DNA for the CDR3 is TGTGCCAGCAGCCAAGAAACAGGGGGCTATGGCTACACCTTC. As protein: CASSQETGGYGYTF.

The chain recombines TRBV15 with TRBJ1-1; 8 bases line up with TRBD1. CDR3 length: 15 residues. CDR1 and CDR2 from the germline V gene are LNHNV and YYDKDF (reference sequence). The trim removed 0 bases at V and 6 bases at J, leaving 6 bases unmatched. The CDR3 DNA follows: TGTGCCACCAGCAGAGACCTGACAGGGGTCGCTGAAGCTTTCTTT. It is translated as CATSRDLTGVAEAFF.

The chain recombines TRBV28 with TRBJ2-1, with 9 bases fitting TRBD1. The germline V gene encodes CDR1 MDHEN and CDR2 SYDVKM. The length of the CDR3 is 13 residues. Trimming took 10 bases from V and 3 from J; bases not matched to a gene: 4. The CDR3 sequence: CATRTGDYNEQFF. DNA for the CDR3: TGTGCCACCAGGACAGGGGACTACAATGAGCAGTTCTTC. Variable domain in full (rest from reference TRBV28 and TRBJ2-1): DVKVTQSSRYLVKRTGEKVFLECVQDMDHENMFWYRQDPGLGLRLIYFSYDVKMKEKGDIPEGYSVSREKKERFSLILESASTNQTSMYLCATRTGDYNEQFFGPGTRLTVL.

This rearrangement joins TRBV14 to TRBJ2-2; the match to TRBD2 covers 8 bases. The CDR3 runs to 22 residues. V dropped 4 bases and J dropped 0; count of bases not matched to a gene: 22. Germline V gene lookup returns CDR1 SGHDN and CDR2 FVKESK. The CDR3 DNA sequence: TGTGCCAGCAGCCGCAGAAGGCTAGCGGGTGGGTTAAAAGGATCGAACACCGGGGAGCTGTTTTTT. As protein: CASSRRRLAGGLKGSNTGELFF.

This clone was observed once. The chain has TRBV5-5 and TRBJ2-7; tentative D call: TRBD1 (6 bases). CDR3 length: 13 residues. The germline V gene has CDR1 SGHKS and CDR2 YYEKEE (reference sequence). V lost 2 bases to trimming and J lost 3 bases, with 9 bases between them. For the CDR3, the DNA is TGTGCCAGCAGCTTTAACAGGGTCTACGAGCAGTACTTC. Its translation is CASSFNRVYEQYF. The complete variable domain, with remaining parts taken from reference TRBV5-5 and TRBJ2-7, reads DAGVTQSPTHLIKTRGQQVTLRCSPISGHKSVSWYQQVLGQGPQFIFQYYEKEERGRGNFPDRFSARQFPNYSSELNVNALLLGDSALYLCASSFNRVYEQYFGPGTRLTVT.

The chain recombines TRBV24-1 with TRBJ1-1; D perhaps matches TRBD1 (6 bases). The CDR3 is 13 residues long. V was cut by 4 bases and J by 1 base, with 6 bases left in between. The germline gives CDR1 KGHDR, CDR2 SFDVKD. The DNA of the CDR3 is TGTGCCACCAGTGAGACAGGGAACACTGAAGCTTTCTTT. The encoded protein is CATSETGNTEAFF.

The V gene is TRBV7-6, the J gene TRBJ2-7, with D possibly TRBD2 on 6 matching bases. The CDR3 has 14 amino acids. The V gene's germline CDR1 is SGHVS and CDR2 FNYEAQ. V was clipped by 6 bases and J by 6 bases, with 18 bases between them. For the CDR3, the DNA is TGTGCCAGCAGATACCGGGACTCCATCGGCGAGCAGTACTTC. Residues: CASRYRDSIGEQYF.

The chain is built from TRBV23-1 and TRBJ2-5; TRBD2 is a possible D gene (5 bases). TRBV23-1 carries the ORF label, with uncertain function. With 3 bases removed from V and 5 bases from J, the gap between germline ends came to 7 bases. The length of the CDR3 is 12 residues. The chain's CDR3 is CASSHRGETQYF. CDR3 nucleotide sequence: TGCGCCAGCAGTCATCGAGGGGAGACCCAGTACTTC.

The rearrangement links TRBV7-9 to TRBJ1-2; 12 bases are a match to TRBD1. Germline V gives CDR1 SEHNR, CDR2 FQNEAQ (reference sequence). V was pared by 6 bases and J by 3 bases, with 5 bases of the junction left unmatched. This CDR3 region has 15 residues. CDR3 sequence (DNA): TGTGCCAGCAGGGGGACAGGGGGCAGAGACTATGGCTACACCTTC. As protein: CASRGTGGRDYGYTF.

V gene TRBV18 combines with J gene TRBJ1-4, with 8 bases identical to TRBD1. The V gene end was trimmed by 3 bases and the J gene end by 7 bases; junction bases not matched to a gene: 4. In germline, CDR1 is KGHSH, CDR2 LQKENI. The CDR3 has 14 residues. The CDR3 nucleotides are TGTGCCAGCTCACCGGACAGGGAGCCTGAAAAACTGTTTTTT. Amino acids: CASSPDREPEKLFF.

This clone was picked up one time. This chain uses TRBV6-6 with TRBJ1-5, with D perhaps matching TRBD1 (5 bases). CDR1 MNHNY and CDR2 SVGAGI come from the germline V gene (reference sequence). The CDR3 sequence is 16 residues long. Trimming shortened V by 0 bases and J by 3 bases, and 12 bases separated the two germline ends. CDR3 nucleotides: TGTGCCAGCAGTTACTCAGGGGCTGATCCCAATCAGCCCCAGCATTTT. Protein: CASSYSGADPNQPQHF.

The CDR3 DNA is TGTGCCAGCAGCGTTGGCGGGAGGAAAGGGACAGATACGCAGTATTTT. Its protein product is CASSVGGRKGTDTQYF. The J gene is TRBJ2-3, the V gene TRBV9, with 8 positions matching TRBD2. The CDR3 is 16 amino acids. Germline assignment: CDR1 SGDLS and CDR2 YYNGEE. The J segment lost 3 bases and the V segment lost 2 bases, leaving 8 bases of the junction unmatched.